Sequencing of this TCR beta chain was carried out in a study of response to subunit inactivated influenza vaccine. Study outcomes and limitations: Each seasonal flu vaccination may recruit only limited new T cells, authors suggested.

Of note for this clonotype: Its antigen is still unknown.

Using its own MiXCR run on the RT-PCR reads, TCRdb lists one record per CDR3 protein. The sample holds roughly 700,000 distinct CDR3 sequences, approximately 15% seen once. This TCR was recovered from a man between 45 and 60 years old who received an inactivated influenza vaccine. The sample here was PBMCs from blood, taken less than 15 days before vaccination.

As DNA, the CDR3 is TGTGCCAGCAGTTCCAGCCCGGGACAGGGTTGGACAGATACGCAGTATTTT. Amino acid sequence: CASSSSPGQGWTDTQYF. This sequence joins TRBV6-5 and TRBJ2-3; 9 bases map to TRBD1. This CDR3 region has 17 residues. CDR1 and CDR2 (germline): MNHEY, SVGAGI. The ends lost 4 bases at V and 3 bases at J; junction bases unmatched: 11.